The T cell receptor beta chain described here comes from a study of shared clonotypes between healthy human individuals. The study drew all its donors from Caucasian adults living in Nashville, Tennessee. The table came from immunoSEQ multiplex PCR; TCRdb's copy has only in-frame clones and leaves some out. The table shows about 340,000 clones, with roughly 70% occurring only once. Germline trimming cut 5 bases from V and 4 bases from J; bases unmatched to any gene: 9. In germline, CDR1 is LNHDA, CDR2 SQIVND (reference sequence). The CDR3 is made up of 16 amino acids. The chain carries TRBV19 and TRBJ2-7, with 12 bases matching TRBD2. The sample consisted of memory CD4+ T cells sorted from blood. This sample's subset: CD45RA-negative fraction. The sequence derives from a man between 25 and 39 years old in good health. The CDR3 DNA is TGTGCCAGTAGTCCGAGGACTAGCGGGACTGGGTACGAGCAGTACTTC. Translated: CASSPRTSGTGYEQYF.